This T cell receptor beta chain was sequenced during a study of shared clonotypes between healthy human individuals. Germline V gene lookup returns CDR1 LNHDA and CDR2 SQIVND (reference sequence). The CDR3 is 13 amino acids. V was clipped by 7 bases and J by 11 bases; unmatched bases: 11. Each subset's genomic DNA was split evenly across several immunoSEQ plates. The repertoire was sequenced with immunoSEQ multiplex PCR; TCRdb's copy has only in-frame clones and lacks some. The table has about 480,000 clones, about four fifths seen once. The sample taken for sequencing was PBMCs. The receptor was derived from a woman aged 40 to 50 in good health. Some clones in this sample may be carry-over from other donors' samples. The chain couples TRBV19 to TRBJ1-1; 9 bases are a match to TRBD1. DNA for the CDR3: TGTGCCAGTAAACTCCCGGGACAGGGTCGGGCTTTCTTT. This translates into CASKLPGQGRAFF.